These 21 T cell receptor beta chains were all obtained from the same sample, sequenced in a study of OX40 agonist ivuxolimab in advanced cancers. This table comes from immunoSEQ multiplex PCR, and its TCRdb copy is limited to in-frame clones, with some not included. The sample has tens of thousands of clones, about 93% seen once. The source was CD4+ or CD8+ T cells sorted from blood, collected in a trial of the OX40 agonist ivuxolimab. Receptors originate from an adult with an advanced solid tumor such as melanoma, head and neck, liver or kidney cancer.

J is TRBJ1-1 and V is TRBV27, with D tentatively TRBD1 (6 bases). The CDR3 has 14 residues. Germline CDR1 reads MNHEY; CDR2 reads SMNVEV (reference sequence). V was pared by 4 bases and J by 4 bases, with 13 bases between. CDR3 sequence (DNA): TGTGCCAGCAGTTATGGGGGGCTGGTCACTGAAGCTTTCTTT. This gives the protein CASSYGGLVTEAFF.

The rearrangement uses TRBV7-2 and TRBJ1-3; no reliable D call. Germline V lookup: CDR1 SGHTA, CDR2 FQGNSA. The length of the CDR3 is 15 residues. V was clipped by 5 bases and J by 0 bases, with 11 bases between them. Here the CDR3 DNA reads TGTGCCAGCAGCGAGACTTCGAGCTCTGGAAACACCATATATTTT. Protein product: CASSETSSSGNTIYF.

The gene calls are TRBV15 and TRBJ1-5, with a tentative D call TRBD1 (5 bases). The V gene's germline CDR1 is LNHNV and CDR2 YYDKDF (reference sequence). This CDR3 has 14 residues. The V end lost 4 bases, the J end lost 5 bases, and 12 bases lay between the germline ends. CDR3 sequence reads: CATSMWGSDQPQHF. In DNA form, the CDR3 reads TGTGCCACCAGCATGTGGGGCTCGGATCAGCCCCAGCATTTT.

The chain carries TRBV29-1 and TRBJ1-3; D remains unclear. This CDR3 has 12 residues. V lost 7 bases and J 3 bases, leaving 10 bases between the germline ends. Germline V gives CDR1 SQVTM, CDR2 ANQGSEA. CDR3 protein: CSAIMGGNTIYF. CDR3 in DNA: TGCAGCGCAATCATGGGTGGAAACACCATATATTTT.

The V call is TRBV7-9, the J call TRBJ1-2; tentatively, D is TRBD1 (5 bases). Trimming cost V 4 bases and J 1 base, with 16 bases left between them. The germline V gene encodes CDR1 SEHNR and CDR2 FQNEAQ (reference sequence). There are 16 residues in the CDR3. The CDR3 DNA is TGTGCCAGCAGCTCATCGACAGAGGAACTTAACTATGGCTACACCTTC. It specifies CASSSSTEELNYGYTF. Based on the CDR3 plus reference TRBV7-9 and TRBJ1-2, the full variable domain is DTGVSQNPRHKITKRGQNVTFRCDPISEHNRLYWYRQTLGQGPEFLTYFQNEAQLEKSRLLSDRFSAERPKGSFSTLEIQRTEQGDSAMYLCASSSSTEELNYGYTFGSGTRLTVV.

This clone came up a few times. The J gene is TRBJ2-7, the V gene TRBV15; 7 positions match TRBD2. The CDR3 has 15 residues. Germline CDR1 LNHNV, CDR2 YYDKDF (reference sequence). The ends lost 2 bases at V and 0 bases at J; junction bases unmatched: 4. The CDR3 coding sequence is TGTGCCACCAGCAGATCACGGGGGGACTCCTACGAGCAGTACTTC. It is translated as CATSRSRGDSYEQYF.

For this clone: Other DNA sequences in the same sample also yield this CDR3. The V and J genes are TRBV27 and TRBJ1-1; D is unresolved. This CDR3 spans 11 amino acids. Germline assignment: CDR1 MNHEY and CDR2 SMNVEV (reference sequence). The ends were cut back, 9 bases at V and 1 base at J, with 6 bases in the middle. CDR3: CASRGNTEAFF. Written as DNA, the CDR3 is TGTGCCAGTCGGGGGAACACTGAAGCTTTCTTT.

J is TRBJ2-7 and V is TRBV30; D unclear. Trimming removed 3 bases from V and 3 bases from J, with 9 bases in between. Germline CDR1 is GTSNPN and CDR2 is SVGIG (reference sequence). The CDR3 has 12 residues. CDR3 sequence reads: CAWSANNYEQYF. CDR3 DNA: TGTGCCTGGAGCGCTAACAACTACGAGCAGTACTTC.

The chain couples TRBV6-5 to TRBJ1-1; D not certain. This CDR3 spans 14 amino acids. V lost 2 bases, J lost 0 bases, and 7 bases lay in between. CDR1 and CDR2 (germline): MNHEY, SVGAGI. CDR3 nucleotide sequence: TGTGCCAGCAGTTACAGGGCTATGAACACTGAAGCTTTCTTT. Its translation: CASSYRAMNTEAFF.

J is TRBJ1-4 and V is TRBV11-2; unclear D gene. Trimming removed 1 base at V and 7 bases at J, with 4 bases between. Germline CDR1 and CDR2: SGHAT and FQNNGV. The CDR3 extends over 12 amino acids. CDR3 in amino acids: CASSLGGEKLFF. DNA of the CDR3: TGTGCCAGCAGCTTAGGGGGTGAAAAACTGTTTTTT. Looking up the rest from reference TRBV11-2 and TRBJ1-4 gives the full variable domain: EAGVAQSPRYKIIEKRQSVAFWCNPISGHATLYWYQQILGQGPKLLIQFQNNGVVDDSQLPKDRFSAERLKGVDSTLKIQPAKLEDSAVYLCASSLGGEKLFFGSGTQLSVL.

The chain joins TRBV27 to TRBJ1-1; a possible D gene is TRBD1 (5 bases). The V and J ends lost 4 bases and 2 bases respectively, with 11 bases between them. This CDR3 region has 14 residues. Germline V gives CDR1 MNHEY, CDR2 SMNVEV (reference sequence). The DNA of the CDR3 is TGTGCCAGCAGTTCCTCAGACAGAAACACTGAAGCTTTCTTT. This codes for CASSSSDRNTEAFF.

CDR3 in amino acids: CASRGKGVTEAFF. CDR3 nucleotides: TGTGCCAGTAGGGGGAAGGGAGTTACTGAAGCTTTCTTT. The rearrangement uses TRBV19 and TRBJ1-1, with unresolved D. V was cut by 6 bases and J by 5 bases, with 13 bases left in between. CDR1 is LNHDA, CDR2 SQIVND, per germline (reference sequence). The length of the CDR3 is 13 residues.

The count of this clone is one. The DNA for the CDR3 is TGTGCTAGTGGTCCGGGACAAACGAACGCAGGCTACACCTTC. Protein sequence: CASGPGQTNAGYTF. The V and J genes are TRBV12-5 and TRBJ1-2, with D tentatively TRBD1 (6 bases). Trimming took off 5 bases at V and 8 bases at J, with 18 bases between the two ends. CDR3 length equals 14 residues. The germline CDR1 and CDR2 sequences are LGHNT and FRNRAP.

The chain has TRBV7-7 and TRBJ2-7; D perhaps matches TRBD2 (5 bases). Germline CDR1 and CDR2: SSHAT and FNYEAQ (reference sequence). Deletions cut 5 bases from V and 2 bases from J, with 16 bases between. CDR3 length: 15 amino acids. Here the CDR3 reads CASSPGISGAYEQYF. DNA of the CDR3: TGTGCCAGCAGCCCGGGTATCAGCGGCGCCTACGAGCAGTACTTC.

The chain is built from TRBV7-6 and TRBJ2-2, with D perhaps TRBD1 or TRBD2 (5 bases each). The CDR3 length is 15 residues. Looked up from germline, CDR1 is SGHVS and CDR2 is FNYEAQ. V lost 1 base and J lost 4, with 10 bases in between. Written as DNA, the CDR3 is TGTGCCAGCAGCTTAGGGGGGATAGGCACCGGGGAGCTGTTTTTT. It yields the protein CASSLGGIGTGELFF.

The V call is TRBV5-1, the J call TRBJ2-3; D is undetermined. The V end lost 4 bases, the J end lost 0 bases, and 9 bases lay between the germline ends. Per germline, CDR1 SGHRS and CDR2 YFSETQ. The CDR3 runs 14 residues. The CDR3 here is CASSVRSSTDTQYF. In DNA, the CDR3 is TGCGCCAGCAGCGTAAGATCTAGCACAGATACGCAGTATTTT.

This chain uses TRBV27 with TRBJ2-7; a weak D match, TRBD1 (5 bases). In germline, CDR1 is MNHEY, CDR2 SMNVEV (reference sequence). The CDR3 is 13 amino acids. Trimming left V 5 bases short and J 4 bases short, with 12 bases between. CDR3 loop: CASSLPGSYEQYF. The CDR3 region has the DNA TGTGCCAGCAGTCTTCCAGGGTCGTACGAGCAGTACTTC.

The rearrangement joins TRBV7-9 to TRBJ1-4, with TRBD1 identical over 10 bases. With V trimmed by 3 bases and J by 3 bases, 1 base remained unmatched. The germline CDR1 and CDR2 sequences are SEHNR and FQNEAQ (reference sequence). The CDR3 is 15 residues long. The CDR3 DNA follows: TGTGCCAGCAGCTTGGGACAGGGGTCTAATGAAAAACTGTTTTTT. It yields the protein CASSLGQGSNEKLFF.

CDR3 sequence (DNA): TGTGCCAGCAGCTCAGGGGCGAATAGCAATCAGCCCCAGCATTTT. As protein: CASSSGANSNQPQHF. This chain joins TRBV11-2 and TRBJ1-5; a possible D gene is TRBD1 (6 bases). Germline V gives CDR1 SGHAT, CDR2 FQNNGV. With 4 bases removed from V and 0 bases from J, the gap between germline ends came to 10 bases. This CDR3 has 15 amino acids. The full variable domain, its missing parts supplied by reference TRBV11-2 and TRBJ1-5, is EAGVAQSPRYKIIEKRQSVAFWCNPISGHATLYWYQQILGQGPKLLIQFQNNGVVDDSQLPKDRFSAERLKGVDSTLKIQPAKLEDSAVYLCASSSGANSNQPQHFGDGTRLSIL.

The chain recombines TRBV7-9 with TRBJ1-2; a weak D match, TRBD1 (5 bases). Germline CDR1 SEHNR, CDR2 FQNEAQ (reference sequence). This CDR3 is built from 14 residues. V lost 5 bases and J 2 bases, leaving 12 bases between the germline ends. The CDR3 DNA is TGTGCCAGCAGCCTACCGGGACCAAACTATGGCTACACCTTC. Protein: CASSLPGPNYGYTF.

The genes are TRBV21-1 and TRBJ2-7; whether TRBD1, the table's D call, matches the DNA was not checked. TRBV21-1 is tagged as a pseudogene. CDR3 length: 13 residues. CDR3 amino acids: CASSKAGAYEQYF. The CDR3 DNA follows: TGTGCCAGCAGCAAAGCAGGGGCCTACGAGCAGTACTTC.